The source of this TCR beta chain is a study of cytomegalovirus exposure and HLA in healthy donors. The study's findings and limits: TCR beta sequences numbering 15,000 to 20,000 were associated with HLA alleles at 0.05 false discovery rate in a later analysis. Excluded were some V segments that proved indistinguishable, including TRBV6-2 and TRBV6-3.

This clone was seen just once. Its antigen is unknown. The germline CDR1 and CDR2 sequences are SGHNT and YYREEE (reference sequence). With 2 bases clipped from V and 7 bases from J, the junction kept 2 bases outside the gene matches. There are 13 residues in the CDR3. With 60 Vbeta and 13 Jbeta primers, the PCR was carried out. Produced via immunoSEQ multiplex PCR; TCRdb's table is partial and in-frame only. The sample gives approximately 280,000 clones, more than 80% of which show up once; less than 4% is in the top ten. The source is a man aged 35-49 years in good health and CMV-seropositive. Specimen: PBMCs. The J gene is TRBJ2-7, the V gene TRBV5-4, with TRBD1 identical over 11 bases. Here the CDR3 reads CASSLGTGGEQYF. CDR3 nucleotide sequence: TGTGCCAGCAGCTTAGGGACAGGGGGAGAGCAGTACTTC.